The entry below gives a single TCR beta chain sequence along with its context. Using immunoSEQ multiplex PCR, the repertoire was profiled, and TCRdb retains in-frame clones only, with some absent. The data hold around 310,000 clones, with 85% to 90% observed a single time. Treatment here: roughly 19 received Ad26.COV2.S at low or high dose, single or two shots; 5 received placebo; per-sample allocation not given. At day 63 after the first vaccine or placebo injection, samples were drawn. The V gene lost 4 bases and the J gene lost 5 bases, with 20 bases spanning the gap. The germline V gene has CDR1 MDHEN and CDR2 SYDVKM. This CDR3 spans 16 amino acids. This record comes from a study of Ad26.COV2.S vaccination and SARS-CoV-2 variants.

The chain employs TRBV28 and TRBJ2-5; D gene unclear. The sequence was collected from a person aged 18-60 years who received the Ad26.COV2.S COVID-19 vaccine or a placebo. This specimen was peripheral blood, taken in a trial of Ad26.COV2.S vaccine versus placebo. CDR3 coding DNA: TGTGCCAGCAGTTCTCCCCTTAGTGAGCAAGGGGAGACCCAGTACTTC. Protein: CASSSPLSEQGETQYF.